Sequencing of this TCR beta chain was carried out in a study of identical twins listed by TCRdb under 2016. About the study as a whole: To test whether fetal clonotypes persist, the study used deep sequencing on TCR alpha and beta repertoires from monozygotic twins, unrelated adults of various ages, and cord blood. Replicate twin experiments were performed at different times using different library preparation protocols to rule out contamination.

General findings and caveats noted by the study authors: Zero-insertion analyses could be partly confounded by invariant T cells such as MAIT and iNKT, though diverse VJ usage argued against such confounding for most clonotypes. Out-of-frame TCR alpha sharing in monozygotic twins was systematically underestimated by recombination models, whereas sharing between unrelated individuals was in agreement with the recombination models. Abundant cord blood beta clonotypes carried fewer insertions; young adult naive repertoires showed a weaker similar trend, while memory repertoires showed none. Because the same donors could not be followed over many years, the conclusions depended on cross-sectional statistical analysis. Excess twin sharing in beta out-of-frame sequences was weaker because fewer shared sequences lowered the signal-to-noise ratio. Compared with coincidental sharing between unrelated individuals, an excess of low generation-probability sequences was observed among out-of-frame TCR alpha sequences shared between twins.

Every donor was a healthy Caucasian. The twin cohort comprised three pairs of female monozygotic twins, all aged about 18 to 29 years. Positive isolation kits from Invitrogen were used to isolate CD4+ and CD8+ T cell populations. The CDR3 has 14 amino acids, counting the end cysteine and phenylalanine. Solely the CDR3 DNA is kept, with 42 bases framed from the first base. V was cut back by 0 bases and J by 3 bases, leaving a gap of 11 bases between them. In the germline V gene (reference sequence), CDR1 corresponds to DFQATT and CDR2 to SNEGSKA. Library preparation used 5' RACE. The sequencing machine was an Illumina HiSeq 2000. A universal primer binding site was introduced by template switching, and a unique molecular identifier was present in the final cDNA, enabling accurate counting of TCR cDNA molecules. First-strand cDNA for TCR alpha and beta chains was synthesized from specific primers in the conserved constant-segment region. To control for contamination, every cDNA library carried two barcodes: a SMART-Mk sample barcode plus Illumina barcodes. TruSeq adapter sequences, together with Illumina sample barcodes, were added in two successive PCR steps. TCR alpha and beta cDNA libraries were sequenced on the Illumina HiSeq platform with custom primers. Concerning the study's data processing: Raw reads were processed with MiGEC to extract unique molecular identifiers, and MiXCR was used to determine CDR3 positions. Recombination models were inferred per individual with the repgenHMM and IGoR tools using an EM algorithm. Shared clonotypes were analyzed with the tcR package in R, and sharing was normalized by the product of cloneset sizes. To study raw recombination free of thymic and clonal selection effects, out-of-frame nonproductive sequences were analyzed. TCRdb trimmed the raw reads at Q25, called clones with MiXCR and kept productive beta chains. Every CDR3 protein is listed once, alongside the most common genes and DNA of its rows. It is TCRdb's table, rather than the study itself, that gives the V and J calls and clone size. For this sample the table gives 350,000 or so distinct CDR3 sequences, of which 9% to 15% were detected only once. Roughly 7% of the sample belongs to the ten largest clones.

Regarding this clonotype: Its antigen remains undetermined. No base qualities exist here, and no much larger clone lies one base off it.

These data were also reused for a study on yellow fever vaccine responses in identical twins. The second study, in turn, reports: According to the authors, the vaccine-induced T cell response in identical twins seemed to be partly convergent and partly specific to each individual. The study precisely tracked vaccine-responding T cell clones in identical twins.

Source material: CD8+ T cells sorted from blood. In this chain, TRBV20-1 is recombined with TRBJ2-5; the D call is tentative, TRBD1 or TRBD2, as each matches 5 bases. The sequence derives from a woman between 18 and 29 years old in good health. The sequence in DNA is TGCAGTGCTAGAGATGGGACCGGTAAAGAGACCCAGTACTTC. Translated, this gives CSARDGTGKETQYF.